This T cell receptor (beta chain) is from a study of blood T cell repertoires in COVID-19. About the research overall: Sites across the United States, Italy and Spain contributed samples from acute and convalescent COVID-19. PBMCs, B-cell-depleted T cells, or T cells were the source of the cDNA or gDNA that made up the material.

Per germline, CDR1 MNHEY and CDR2 SVGEGT. CDR3 length: 16 residues. J gave up 6 bases and V 2 bases, and 5 bases lay outside the gene matches. Per the authors' pipeline: Reference gene primer amplification yielded estimated nucleated cell counts. Produced via immunoSEQ multiplex PCR; TCRdb's table is partial and in-frame only. V, J and clone size were drawn from that table, and D and trimming were deduced from the DNA. Among 150,000 to 200,000 clones listed, 90% were seen once. V is TRBV6-2 or TRBV6-3 and J is TRBJ2-1, with 12 nucleotides matching TRBD2. The sequencing input was peripheral blood. This TCR came from a man in his fifties or sixties with acute or convalescent COVID-19. The CDR3 sequence: CASSYQWTSGVNEQFF. The DNA for the CDR3 is TGTGCCAGCAGTTACCAGTGGACTAGCGGGGTCAATGAGCAGTTCTTC.